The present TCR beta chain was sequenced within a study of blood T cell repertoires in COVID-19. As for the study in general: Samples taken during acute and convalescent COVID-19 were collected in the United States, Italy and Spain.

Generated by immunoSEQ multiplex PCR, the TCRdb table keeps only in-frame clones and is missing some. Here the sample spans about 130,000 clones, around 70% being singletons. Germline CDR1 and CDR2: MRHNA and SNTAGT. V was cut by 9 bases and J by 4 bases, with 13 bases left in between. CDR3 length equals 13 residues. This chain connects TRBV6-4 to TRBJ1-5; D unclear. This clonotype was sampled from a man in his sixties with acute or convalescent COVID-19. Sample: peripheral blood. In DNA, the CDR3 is TGTGCCAGTTCAAGAATGGAGAATCAGCCCCAGCATTTT. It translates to CASSRMENQPQHF.